The rows below give T cell receptor beta chains drawn from one sample of a study of blood T cell repertoires in COVID-19. Generated by immunoSEQ multiplex PCR, the TCRdb table keeps only in-frame clones and is missing some. Of around 120,000 clones listed, about 89% are singletons. The specimen sequenced was peripheral blood. These receptors all stem from a woman between 70 and 85 years old with acute or convalescent COVID-19. Each CDR3 is given with its conserved first and last residue. The D gene is left open where the match is weak. For some rows the clone size is stated as once, few or many, or as a class when expanded; others skip it.

NA	NA	15	TRBV2	TRBJ1-6	CASSEGTPNNSPLHF	TGTGCCAGCAGTGAGGGGACACCGAATAATTCACCCCTCCACTTT
NA	NA	17	TRBV18	TRBJ1-1	CASSGQRLRQGSTEAFF	TGTGCCAGCTCCGGCCAAAGGCTAAGGCAGGGGAGCACTGAAGCTTTCTTT
NA	NA	14	TRBV6-5	TRBJ1-4	CASSPTGTNEKLFF	TGTGCCAGCAGTCCGACAGGAACTAATGAAAAACTGTTTTTT
NA	NA	16	TRBV2	TRBJ1-2	CASSEEMTGTNYGYTF	TGTGCCAGCAGTGAAGAGATGACAGGCACTAACTATGGCTACACCTTC
TRBD1	NA	15	TRBV24-1	TRBJ1-2	CATSPGDSLSMGYTF	TGTGCCACCAGTCCTGGGGACAGCTTATCTATGGGCTACACCTTC
NA	NA	13	TRBV12-3/TRBV12-4	TRBJ1-2	CASTTTGNYGYTF	TGTGCCAGCACCACCACAGGGAACTATGGCTACACCTTC
NA	few	13	TRBV28	TRBJ1-2	CASSLYTNYGYTF	TGTGCCAGCAGTTTGTACACGAACTATGGCTACACCTTC
TRBD2	NA	15	TRBV15	TRBJ2-1	CATSRVAGAYNEQFF	TGTGCCACCAGCAGAGTAGCGGGGGCCTACAATGAGCAGTTCTTC
TRBD2	once	15	TRBV5-4	TRBJ2-2	CASSLGLAGAGELFF	TGTGCCAGCAGCCTGGGACTAGCGGGGGCCGGGGAGCTGTTTTTT
NA	NA	14	TRBV3-1/TRBV3-2	TRBJ2-1	CAISTGSPYNEQFF	TGTGCCATATCCACGGGATCCCCCTACAATGAGCAGTTCTTC
NA	few	14	TRBV7-8	TRBJ1-5	CASRPRESNQPQHF	TGTGCCAGCAGGCCCAGGGAAAGCAATCAGCCCCAGCATTTT
TRBD1	NA	13	TRBV20-1	TRBJ2-5	CSASSTGMETQYF	TGCAGTGCTAGTTCGACAGGGATGGAGACCCAGTACTTC
NA	NA	13	TRBV3-1/TRBV3-2	TRBJ2-5	CASGRVGRETQYF	TGTGCCAGCGGTCGTGTGGGGCGAGAGACCCAGTACTTC
NA	NA	12	TRBV11-2	TRBJ2-7	CASSLTAYEQYF	TGTGCCAGCAGCCTTACAGCCTACGAGCAGTACTTC
NA	once	14	TRBV19	TRBJ1-2	CASSMGRQGQGYTF	TGTGCCAGTAGTATGGGCAGGCAGGGCCAAGGCTACACCTTC
NA	NA	15	TRBV5-4	TRBJ2-3	CASSLGGTSTDTQYF	TGTGCCAGCAGCCTGGGGGGGACAAGCACAGATACGCAGTATTTT
TRBD2	many	17	TRBV5-4	TRBJ2-2	CASRSGLAGGNTGELFF	TGTGCCAGCAGATCGGGACTAGCGGGGGGTAACACCGGGGAGCTGTTTTTT
TRBD2	NA	13	TRBV19	TRBJ2-3	CASSTTSQSSQYF	TGTGCCAGTAGTACGACTAGCCAAAGTTCGCAGTATTTT
TRBD1	NA	16	TRBV28	TRBJ1-1	CASRPPQGQGSTEAFF	TGTGCCAGCAGACCTCCCCAAGGACAGGGAAGCACTGAAGCTTTCTTT
TRBD1	few	14	TRBV19	TRBJ1-2	CASSPGQGLYGYTF	TGTGCCAGTAGCCCGGGACAGGGCCTCTATGGCTACACCTTC
TRBD1	NA	15	TRBV11-1	TRBJ2-5	CASSFTGTGQETQYF	TGTGCCAGCAGCTTCACCGGGACAGGCCAAGAGACCCAGTACTTC
NA	NA	12	TRBV6-5	TRBJ1-2	CASTTVNYGYTF	TGTGCCAGCACAACGGTGAACTATGGCTACACCTTC
TRBD2	NA	15	TRBV5-4	TRBJ2-5	CASSSAASGGETQYF	TGTGCCAGCAGCTCAGCGGCCTCGGGAGGAGAGACCCAGTACTTC
TRBD1	NA	12	TRBV28	TRBJ1-5	CASSTGDQPQHF	TGTGCCAGCAGTACAGGGGATCAGCCCCAGCATTTT
TRBD1	NA	15	TRBV5-1	TRBJ1-2	CASSLARDRVAGYTF	TGCGCCAGCAGCTTGGCCAGAGACAGGGTTGCTGGCTACACCTTC
NA	NA	14	TRBV3-1/TRBV3-2	TRBJ2-7	CASSQDSDLYEQYF	TGTGCCAGCAGCCAAGACAGCGACCTCTACGAGCAGTACTTC
TRBD2	NA	17	TRBV28	TRBJ2-1	CASSLPGLAGGRNEQFF	TGTGCCAGCAGCCTCCCGGGACTAGCGGGGGGGCGGAATGAGCAGTTCTTC
TRBD1	NA	15	TRBV11-2	TRBJ2-5	CASSQGRGIQETQYF	TGTGCCAGCAGCCAGGGCAGGGGGATACAAGAGACCCAGTACTTC
NA	NA	13	TRBV7-9	TRBJ1-2	CASSLDSTYGYTF	TGTGCCAGCAGCTTAGACAGTACCTATGGCTACACCTTC
TRBD1	NA	13	TRBV30	TRBJ2-7	CAWSVQGAYEQYF	TGTGCCTGGAGTGTGCAGGGGGCATACGAGCAGTACTTC
NA	NA	14	TRBV6-5	TRBJ2-3	CASYGGATADTQYF	TGTGCCAGCTACGGCGGGGCTACGGCAGATACGCAGTATTTT
NA	NA	16	TRBV9	TRBJ1-1	CASSVGGRGPNTEAFF	TGTGCCAGCAGCGTAGGTGGCAGGGGCCCGAACACTGAAGCTTTCTTT
TRBD2	NA	19	TRBV27	TRBJ2-3	CASSLTGALAGGRTDTQYF	TGTGCCAGCAGTTTGACAGGGGCACTAGCGGGGGGGCGAACAGATACGCAGTATTTT